This TCR beta chain was recorded in a study of CD8+ T cells in alopecia areata. Sequencing templates came from extracted RNA that was reverse transcribed into cDNA. Data came from immunoSEQ multiplex PCR; TCRdb stores just in-frame clones and leaves some out. Among approximately 99,000 clones listed, around 59% were seen once. Points on this clone: The antigen is unknown.

General study results and limits: Greater clonality was observed in lesional scalp samples, especially alopecia totalis/universalis, versus normal scalp. In scalp samples, resident alphabeta T cells of normal skin are also sequenced.

The authors sorted CD4+ and CD8+ T cells from PBMCs. The germline gives CDR1 SGDLS, CDR2 YYNGEE. V gave up 5 bases and J gave up 2 bases, with 15 bases separating them. The CDR3 spans 15 residues. This clonotype was obtained from a human donor in good health. The V and J genes are TRBV9 and TRBJ2-3; D possibly matches TRBD1 or TRBD2 (5 bases each). Sequenced input: CD8+ T cells sorted from blood. The CDR3 is CASSAWGTDTDTQYF. The CDR3 DNA reads TGTGCCAGCAGTGCCTGGGGGACCGACACAGATACGCAGTATTTT.